This TCR beta chain originates from a study of blood T cell repertoires in COVID-19. Using immunoSEQ multiplex PCR, the repertoire was profiled, and TCRdb retains in-frame clones only, with some absent. The sample has around 390,000 clones, approximately 90% seen once. Trimming removed 4 bases from V and 7 bases from J, with 14 bases in between. The CDR3 is 14 amino acids. The germline V gene encodes CDR1 LGHNA and CDR2 YNFKEQ. All enrollees were roughly 18 to 95 years old and from about 24 US areas. The source material was PBMCs or T cells enriched from blood (not recorded which). The rearrangement links TRBV4-2 to TRBJ1-5, with D possibly matching TRBD1 (6 bases). This clonotype was obtained from a woman aged 45 to 65 who had recovered from COVID-19. Here the CDR3 reads CASSLNRVNQPQHF. The CDR3 coding sequence is TGTGCCAGCAGCCTGAACAGGGTTAACCAGCCCCAGCATTTT.